One T cell receptor (beta chain) is described in this entry. Antigen unknown. Method: immunoSEQ multiplex PCR; TCRdb's copy keeps in-frame clones and lacks some. This table has 150,000 or so clones, about 91% appearing once. This record belongs to a study of T cell responses to AZD1222 COVID-19 vaccine. Study-wide context: Pooled in the analysis were second doses at about 4 or about 12 weeks. Study observations and caveats: Nearly half of spike-specific TCRs reportedly go after variant regions that carry no mutations. Clonal diversity may have been underestimated, and the donors were mostly white British, with more females than males. Baseline serology detected seropositivity in only six AZD1222 recipients.

This sample comprised peripheral blood, obtained on day 0 of AZD1222 vaccination. This TCR came from an adult in good health.

The CDR3 nucleotides are TGTGCCAGCAGCGTAGGCGGGACTAGGGCCTACGAGCAGTACTTC. Residues: CASSVGGTRAYEQYF. The chain combines TRBV9 with TRBJ2-7, with TRBD2 matching over 8 bases. V was clipped by 0 bases and J by 2 bases; unmatched bases: 4. CDR1 is SGDLS and CDR2 is YYNGEE in the germline V gene. The CDR3 contains 15 residues.